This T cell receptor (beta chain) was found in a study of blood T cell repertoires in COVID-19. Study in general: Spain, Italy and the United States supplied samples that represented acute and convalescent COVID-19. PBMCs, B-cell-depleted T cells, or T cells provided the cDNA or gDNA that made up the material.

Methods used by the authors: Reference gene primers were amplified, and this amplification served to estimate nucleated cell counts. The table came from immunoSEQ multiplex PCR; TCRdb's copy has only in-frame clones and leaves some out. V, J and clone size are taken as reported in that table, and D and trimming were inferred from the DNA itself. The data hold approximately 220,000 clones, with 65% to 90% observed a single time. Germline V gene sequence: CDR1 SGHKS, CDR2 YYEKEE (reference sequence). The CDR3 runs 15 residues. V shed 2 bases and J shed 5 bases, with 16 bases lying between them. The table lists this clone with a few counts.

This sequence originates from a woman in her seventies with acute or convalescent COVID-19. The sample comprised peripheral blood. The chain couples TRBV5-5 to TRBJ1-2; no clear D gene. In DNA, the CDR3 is TGTGCCAGCAGCTTTCAAGGTACAGACGGTTATGGCTACACCTTC. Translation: CASSFQGTDGYGYTF.